The 30 T cell receptor beta chains below come from one sample, sequenced in a study of T cell changes during pregnancy in multiple sclerosis. TCRdb's table, derived via immunoSEQ multiplex PCR, lists solely in-frame clones and lacks some. The sample holds tens of thousands of clones, roughly nine tenths seen once. The sample consisted of peripheral blood, taken in the first trimester of pregnancy. These receptors were obtained from a female donor in good health, enrolled as a control in a pregnancy study.

The table lists this clone with a count of one. The V gene is TRBV28, the J gene TRBJ2-2; 8 nucleotides match TRBD1. The CDR3 covers 17 residues. Germline V gene lookup returns CDR1 MDHEN and CDR2 SYDVKM. With 4 bases clipped from V and 8 bases from J, the junction kept 15 bases outside the gene matches. The CDR3 loop is CASSSPRQGPPGGELFF. The DNA for the CDR3 is TGTGCCAGCAGTTCGCCTCGACAGGGGCCCCCCGGGGGGGAGCTGTTTTTT.

The rearrangement uses TRBV5-6 and TRBJ2-1, with 8 nucleotides matching TRBD2. Germline V CDR1 and CDR2: SGHDT, YYEEEE. CDR3 size: 12 residues. V lost 4 bases and J lost 10; bases outside the gene matches: 4. The CDR3 coding sequence is TGTGCCAGCAGCATGGGACTAGGCGAGCAGTTCTTC. Its protein product is CASSMGLGEQFF.

The genes are TRBV30 and TRBJ2-2; 8 bases map to TRBD2. The CDR3 totals 15 residues. Trimming took 1 base from V and 6 from J; bases not matched to a gene: 7. Germline-derived CDR1 and CDR2 are GTSNPN and SVGIG (reference sequence). Here the CDR3 DNA reads TGTGCCTGGAGTGCTGTGGCGGGGGGACCCGGGGAGCTGTTTTTT. This sequence encodes CAWSAVAGGPGELFF. The full variable domain, its missing parts supplied by reference TRBV30 and TRBJ2-2, is SQTIHQWPATLVQPVGSPLSLECTVEGTSNPNLYWYRQAAGRGLQLLFYSVGIGQISSEVPQNLSASRPQDRQFILSSKKLLLSDSGFYLCAWSAVAGGPGELFFGEGSRLTVL.

The chain recombines TRBV6-6 with TRBJ1-5, with 9 bases fitting TRBD1. Trimming cost V 4 bases and J 5 bases; bases outside gene matches: 6. This CDR3 is built from 15 residues. The germline V gene encodes CDR1 MNHNY and CDR2 SVGAGI (reference sequence). The CDR3: CASSSRDRVDQPQHF. DNA for the CDR3: TGTGCCAGCAGTTCCCGGGACAGGGTAGATCAGCCCCAGCATTTT.

The rearrangement links TRBV6-1 to TRBJ2-7; tentatively, D is TRBD1 (6 bases). V gave up 8 bases and J gave up 7 bases, with 24 bases separating them. Germline assignment: CDR1 MNHNS and CDR2 SASEGT. This CDR3 spans 15 amino acids. The CDR3 sequence: CASRDDRPNFVEQYF. CDR3 coding DNA: TGTGCCAGCCGAGACGACAGGCCCAACTTTGTGGAGCAGTACTTC.

In its sample, this clone is large. The chain carries TRBV6-4 and TRBJ2-3; TRBD2 might be the D (7 bases). The CDR3 has 14 amino acids. V lost 2 bases to trimming and J lost 2 bases, with 8 bases between them. Germline V gene lookup returns CDR1 MRHNA and CDR2 SNTAGT. CDR3 in DNA: TGTGCCAGCAGTGACGGGGGGGCCACAGATACGCAGTATTTT. This sequence encodes CASSDGGATDTQYF.

This chain uses TRBV29-1 with TRBJ1-2; 7 bases fit TRBD1. The CDR3 has 12 amino acids. Germline V CDR1 and CDR2: SQVTM, ANQGSEA. DNA of the CDR3: TGCAGTACTCCAGGGGGACCTTATGGCTACACCTTC. Its translation is CSTPGGPYGYTF.

The gene calls are TRBV6-1 and TRBJ1-2; 12 positions agree with TRBD1. From germline, CDR1 is MNHNS and CDR2 SASEGT. This CDR3 has 19 residues. The J segment lost 4 bases and the V segment lost 3 bases, leaving 15 bases of the junction unmatched. DNA for the CDR3: TGTGCCAGCAGTGAGTTCTCCCAGGGGACAGGGGGCCTCCCCTATGGCTACACCTTC. Its translation: CASSEFSQGTGGLPYGYTF.

This chain connects TRBV7-9 to TRBJ2-4, with 7 bases aligning to TRBD2. This CDR3 spans 16 amino acids. Per germline, CDR1 SEHNR and CDR2 FQNEAQ (reference sequence). V lost 4 bases to trimming and J lost 6 bases; unmatched junction nucleotides: 12. CDR3 sequence: CASSWEGSRRGNIQYF. The CDR3 nucleotides read TGTGCCAGCAGCTGGGAGGGCTCTAGAAGGGGAAACATTCAGTACTTC.

This chain joins TRBV9 and TRBJ2-7; 7 bases are a match to TRBD1. CDR1 and CDR2 from the germline V gene are SGDLS and YYNGEE. The length of the CDR3 is 14 residues. The junction had 3 bases not matched to a gene; V was cut back by 3 bases and J by 0 bases. The CDR3 sequence: CASSGGDSSYEQYF. DNA for the CDR3: TGTGCCAGCAGCGGAGGGGACAGCTCCTACGAGCAGTACTTC.

V and J are TRBV29-1 and TRBJ1-2; 7 nucleotides match TRBD1. Germline V gene data show CDR1 as SQVTM and CDR2 as ANQGSEA. The V segment lost 3 bases and the J segment 5 bases; nucleotides outside the gene matches: 6. The CDR3 contains 13 residues. CDR3 loop: CSVDRQGSYGYTF. The CDR3 nucleotides are TGCAGCGTTGACAGACAGGGTAGTTATGGCTACACCTTC.

V is TRBV18 and J is TRBJ1-5; D might be TRBD1 (6 bases). Trimming shortened V by 3 bases and J by 6 bases, and 15 bases separated the two germline ends. The CDR3 length is 15 residues. Germline CDR1 reads KGHSH; CDR2 reads LQKENI. The CDR3 reads CASSPSGTIGQPQHF. CDR3 coding DNA: TGTGCCAGCTCACCCTCCGGGACAATAGGTCAGCCCCAGCATTTT. Supplemented by reference TRBV18 and TRBJ1-5, the full variable domain reads NAGVMQNPRHLVRRRGQEARLRCSPMKGHSHVYWYRQLPEEGLKFMVYLQKENIIDESGMPKERFSAEFPKEGPSILRIQQVVRGDSAAYFCASSPSGTIGQPQHFGDGTRLSIL.

This clone was counted once. The genes are TRBV5-4 and TRBJ1-1, with TRBD1 identical over 7 bases. Trimming at V came to 2 bases and at J to 13 bases, leaving 11 bases not matched to a gene. Germline V CDR1 and CDR2: SGHNT, YYREEE (reference sequence). The CDR3 has 13 residues. The CDR3 DNA reads as TGTGCCAGCAGCTTACAAGGGGGCTTGAATAGTTTCTTT. This codes for CASSLQGGLNSFF.

The chain has TRBV6-1 and TRBJ2-5; D might be TRBD2 (5 bases). V was clipped by 7 bases and J by 2 bases, with 8 bases between them. CDR1 MNHNS and CDR2 SASEGT come from the germline V gene. CDR3 length: 12 amino acids. The CDR3 region has the DNA TGTGCCAGCACGGCGGGTCAAGAGACCCAGTACTTC. This codes for CASTAGQETQYF.

The rearrangement links TRBV29-1 to TRBJ2-5; 8 bases match TRBD2. This CDR3 region has 12 residues. Germline CDR1 is SQVTM and CDR2 is ANQGSEA. V lost 2 bases, J lost 5 bases, and 1 base stayed unmatched. Here the CDR3 reads CSVESGGETQYF. The CDR3 DNA reads TGCAGCGTTGAATCGGGAGGGGAGACCCAGTACTTC.

The chain has TRBV7-9 and TRBJ1-1; D is possibly TRBD1 (6 bases). Deletions cut 2 bases from V and 4 bases from J, with 14 bases between. The CDR3 sequence is 15 residues long. Germline V CDR1 and CDR2: SEHNR, FQNEAQ (reference sequence). CDR3 nucleotides: TGTGCCAGCAGCTTAAATACAGGGATAGCCACTGAAGCTTTCTTT. It codes for CASSLNTGIATEAFF.

The rearrangement uses TRBV5-4 and TRBJ1-4; 8 bases line up with TRBD1. Germline-derived CDR1 and CDR2 are SGHNT and YYREEE (reference sequence). CDR3 length: 14 residues. Trimming cost V 2 bases and J 7 bases; bases outside gene matches: 4. CDR3 nucleotide sequence: TGTGCCAGCAGCTTCTCGACAGGGGTTGAAAAACTGTTTTTT. Its protein product is CASSFSTGVEKLFF.

The genes are TRBV7-8 and TRBJ1-2, with D perhaps matching TRBD1 (6 bases). Trimming took 5 bases from V and 0 from J, leaving 16 bases between them. The CDR3 has 16 residues. Germline values: CDR1 SGHVS, CDR2 FQNEAQ. This CDR3 is CASSAYRVAANYGYTF. In nucleotides, the CDR3 is TGTGCCAGCAGCGCATACAGGGTCGCCGCTAACTATGGCTACACCTTC.

The chain is built from TRBV6-1 and TRBJ1-5; D not resolved. Trimming took 5 bases from V and 4 from J, leaving 9 bases between them. This CDR3 is built from 13 residues. CDR1 and CDR2 from the germline V gene are MNHNS and SASEGT. The CDR3 spells CASSSRSNQPQHF. In DNA form, the CDR3 reads TGTGCCAGCAGTTCCAGGTCAAATCAGCCCCAGCATTTT.

The chain couples TRBV10-3 to TRBJ2-2; maybe TRBD2 (6 bases). V lost 3 bases, J lost 4 bases, and 12 bases lay in between. The germline V gene has CDR1 ENHRY and CDR2 SYGVKD. There are 15 residues in the CDR3. CDR3 residues: CAISEWGVPTGELFF. DNA for the CDR3: TGTGCCATCAGTGAATGGGGGGTTCCCACCGGGGAGCTGTTTTTT.

The rearrangement uses TRBV7-3 and TRBJ2-2, with 10 positions matching TRBD2. The ends lost 5 bases at V and 3 bases at J; junction bases unmatched: 9. Per the germline V gene, CDR1 is SGHTA and CDR2 is FQGTGA. This CDR3 spans 17 amino acids. The CDR3 here is CASSPGYGLADTGELFF. In nucleotides, the CDR3 is TGTGCCAGCAGCCCTGGTTATGGACTAGCGGACACCGGGGAGCTGTTTTTT. Based on the CDR3 plus reference TRBV7-3 and TRBJ2-2, the full variable domain is GAGVSQTPSNKVTEKGKYVELRCDPISGHTALYWYRQSLGQGPEFLIYFQGTGAADDSGLPNDRFFAVRPEGSVSTLKIQRTERGDSAVYLCASSPGYGLADTGELFFGEGSRLTVL.

CDR3 DNA sequence: TGTGCCAGCAGCCTAAGGACTAGCGGGAGTGAGGAGCAGTACTTC. This sequence encodes CASSLRTSGSEEQYF. V gene TRBV7-9 combines with J gene TRBJ2-7; 13 bases are shared with TRBD2. This CDR3 has 15 residues. Germline-derived CDR1 and CDR2 are SEHNR and FQNEAQ (reference sequence). The J segment lost 7 bases and the V segment lost 5 bases, leaving 8 bases of the junction unmatched.

J is TRBJ2-1 and V is TRBV4-2; the match to TRBD1 covers 7 bases. The germline gives CDR1 LGHNA, CDR2 YNFKEQ. The CDR3 is made up of 15 amino acids. V shed 0 bases and J 3 bases; nucleotides not matched to a gene: 2. The CDR3 nucleotides are TGTGCCAGCAGCCAAGAGGGGACAGTCTACAATGAGCAGTTCTTC. It codes for CASSQEGTVYNEQFF.

The chain employs TRBV4-3 and TRBJ1-2, with 8 nucleotides matching TRBD1. V gave up 6 bases and J gave up 6 bases; unmatched junction bases: 18. The length of the CDR3 is 17 residues. Germline CDR1 and CDR2: LGHNA and YSLEER. CDR3 loop: CASSLVLRDRSGHGYTF. The CDR3 DNA follows: TGCGCCAGCAGTCTCGTACTCCGGGACAGGTCGGGCCATGGCTACACCTTC.

This chain uses TRBV4-3 with TRBJ2-3; 9 bases line up with TRBD2. The CDR3 totals 15 residues. V trimming: 1 base; J trimming: 3 bases; junction bases outside the gene matches: 2. Germline CDR1 and CDR2: LGHNA and YSLEER. CDR3 sequence: CASSQGLAATDTQYF. As DNA, the CDR3 is TGCGCCAGCAGCCAAGGACTAGCGGCTACAGATACGCAGTATTTT.

In regard to this clone: The same CDR3 arises from other DNA sequences in this sample as well. The chain employs TRBV4-1 and TRBJ1-5; D perhaps matches TRBD1 (6 bases). Germline V gene lookup returns CDR1 MGHRA and CDR2 YSYEKL. V was trimmed by 0 bases and J by 5 bases, leaving 14 bases between them. The CDR3 covers 16 residues. The CDR3 region is CASSQEGGAVDQPQHF. Written as DNA, the CDR3 is TGCGCCAGCAGCCAAGAGGGGGGGGCGGTGGATCAGCCCCAGCATTTT.

This clone qualifies as medium-sized. The gene calls are TRBV9 and TRBJ1-2; 7 positions agree with TRBD1. Germline CDR1 and CDR2: SGDLS and YYNGEE. CDR3 size: 14 residues. With 4 bases clipped from V and 3 bases from J, the junction kept 6 bases outside the gene matches. The CDR3 bases are TGTGCCAGCAGCTTTGGACAGGCGGACTATGGCTACACCTTC. It specifies CASSFGQADYGYTF. Based on the CDR3 plus reference TRBV9 and TRBJ1-2, the full variable domain is DSGVTQTPKHLITATGQRVTLRCSPRSGDLSVYWYQQSLDQGLQFLIQYYNGEERAKGNILERFSAQQFPDLHSELNLSSLELGDSALYFCASSFGQADYGYTFGSGTRLTVV.

The chain links TRBV28 to TRBJ1-2; D perhaps matches TRBD1 (5 bases). V lost 2 bases and J 7 bases, leaving 17 bases between the germline ends. Germline CDR1 and CDR2: MDHEN and SYDVKM. The CDR3 has 15 amino acids. CDR3 in DNA: TGTGCCAGCAGTTTAGTAGACAGCTCCTCGGGTGGCTACACCTTC. Translating gives CASSLVDSSSGGYTF.

This clone was found once. The chain recombines TRBV2 with TRBJ1-1, with no clear D. The germline gives CDR1 SNHLY, CDR2 FYNNEI. The CDR3 sequence is 12 residues long. Trimming took off 6 bases at V and 6 bases at J, with 11 bases between the two ends. The CDR3 coding sequence is TGTGCCAGCAGGGTGGAGGTCGCTGAAGCTTTCTTT. As protein: CASRVEVAEAFF. Full variable domain (outside the CDR3, taken from reference TRBV2 and TRBJ1-1): EPEVTQTPSHQVTQMGQEVILRCVPISNHLYFYWYRQILGQKVEFLVSFYNNEISEKSEIFDDQFSVERPDGSNFTLKIRSTKLEDSAMYFCASRVEVAEAFFGQGTRLTVV.

This clone was observed once. This chain uses TRBV7-8 with TRBJ2-7; 8 bases fit TRBD1. Per germline, CDR1 SGHVS and CDR2 FQNEAQ. The CDR3 length is 14 residues. V lost 5 bases and J lost 6; bases outside the gene matches: 9. CDR3 in amino acids: CASSPGQGFSEQYF. CDR3 DNA sequence: TGTGCCAGCAGCCCCGGACAGGGCTTCTCCGAGCAGTACTTC.